The entry below gives a single T cell receptor beta chain sequence along with its context. What it recognizes is unknown. These data belong to a study of cytomegalovirus exposure and HLA in healthy donors. Whole-study results and caveats: Rarity characterized most TCR sequences, yet some public TCRs appeared in many donors. In a later analysis, HLA-associated TCR beta chains were more clonally expanded than equally common others. When analyzed later, the rates of TCR association showed variation by HLA locus, with DRB1 the most and HLA-C the fewest.

Germline V gives CDR1 LNHDA, CDR2 SQIVND (reference sequence). The CDR3 has 17 amino acids. V dropped 1 base and J dropped 2 bases, with 17 bases sitting between them. 13 Jbeta primers and 60 Vbeta primers were used for the PCR. The data were produced by immunoSEQ multiplex PCR, yet TCRdb's version contains in-frame clones alone and is incomplete. The profile shows roughly 160,000 clones, 65% to 85% of them singletons. The rearrangement uses TRBV19 and TRBJ1-2; a weak D match, TRBD1 (6 bases). The receptor's source is a boy younger than 10 in good health and CMV-seronegative. The sample comprised PBMCs. CDR3 sequence reads: CASSIGTGTLLNYGYTF. CDR3 nucleotides: TGTGCCAGTAGTATAGGCACCGGGACACTTCTAAACTATGGCTACACCTTC.